Shown below are 9 T cell receptor beta chains from a single sample sequenced in a study of blood T cells in healthy people across ages. A second PCR, run for about 7 to 11 cycles, used a sample-barcoded 5' primer plus a J-beta primer mix. TCRdb redid the calling of the 5' RACE reads with MiXCR, one entry per CDR3 protein. The sample has 1.8 million or so distinct CDR3 sequences, approximately 40% seen once. Sequences were obtained from blood. The source is a human donor in good health.

The chain carries TRBV5-6 and TRBJ2-1; a possible D gene is TRBD2 (5 bases). The J call may be in error: the DNA end matches TRBJ2-7 better. CDR3 size: 15 residues. Per germline, CDR1 SGHDT and CDR2 YYEEEE. In DNA form, the CDR3 reads TGTGCCAGCAGCAGTGGACTCAGCTCCTACAATGAGCAGTACTTC. It specifies CASSSGLSSYNEQYF.

This clonotype was counted between two and nine times. The chain joins TRBV7-6 to TRBJ1-2, with TRBD1 matching 9 bases. V lost 5 bases to trimming and J lost 1 base; unmatched junction nucleotides: 8. The CDR3 covers 16 residues. Germline V CDR1 and CDR2: SGHVS, FNYEAQ. CDR3 nucleotide sequence: TGTGCCAGCAGCAACCCGGGACAGGGTGGTAACTATGGCTACACCTTC. It encodes CASSNPGQGGNYGYTF. The full variable domain, completed using reference TRBV7-6 and TRBJ1-2, is GAGVSQSPRYKVTKRGQDVALRCDPISGHVSLYWYRQALGQGPEFLTYFNYEAQQDKSGLPNDRFSAERPEGSISTLTIQRTEQRDSAMYRCASSNPGQGGNYGYTFGSGTRLTVV.

The sample holds a few counts of this clonotype. The chain employs TRBV4-3 and TRBJ2-7, with TRBD2 matching over 8 bases. This CDR3 has 18 residues. CDR1 and CDR2 (germline): LGHNA, YSLEER. V trimming: 2 bases; J trimming: 3 bases; junction bases outside the gene matches: 15. The chain's CDR3 is CASSQSIAGGEGYYEQYF. The DNA for the CDR3 is TGCGCCAGCAGCCAAAGTATCGCCGGGGGGGAGGGGTACTACGAGCAGTACTTC.

This rearrangement joins TRBV24-1 to TRBJ2-3; perhaps TRBD2 as D (6 bases). Deletions cut 4 bases from V and 4 bases from J, with 17 bases between. The CDR3 spans 16 residues. Per the germline V gene, CDR1 is KGHDR and CDR2 is SFDVKD. The CDR3 region is CATSDPSISGADTQYF. CDR3 in DNA: TGTGCCACCAGTGACCCGTCCATCTCGGGGGCAGATACGCAGTATTTT.

CDR3 sequence: CSAKRASEAFF. DNA for the CDR3: TGCAGTGCTAAGCGGGCAAGTGAAGCTTTCTTT. This sequence joins TRBV20-1 and TRBJ1-1; D is uncertain. CDR1 is DFQATT and CDR2 is SNEGSKA in the germline V gene (reference sequence). CDR3 size: 11 residues. V gave up 4 bases and J gave up 7 bases, with 10 bases separating them.

The chain combines TRBV27 with TRBJ2-7, with 10 bases matching TRBD1. V shed 6 bases, J shed 3 bases, and the junction held 8 bases outside the gene matches. The CDR3 runs 15 residues. Germline lookup yields CDR1 MNHEY and CDR2 SMNVEV (reference sequence). This CDR3 is CASRSRQGADYEQYF. CDR3 coding DNA: TGTGCCAGCAGATCAAGACAGGGGGCCGACTACGAGCAGTACTTC.

This rearrangement joins TRBV6-5 to TRBJ2-3; 8 bases are a match to TRBD1. The CDR3 length is 14 residues. V dropped 6 bases and J dropped 5; count of bases not matched to a gene: 7. Per germline, CDR1 MNHEY and CDR2 SVGAGI. The CDR3 is CASRWGQVGDTQYF. The CDR3 DNA sequence: TGTGCCAGCAGGTGGGGACAGGTGGGAGATACGCAGTATTTT.

This clonotype was detected ten times or more. Since a much larger clone is just one base distant, this may be a read error. The chain combines TRBV5-5 with TRBJ2-5; 7 bases map to TRBD2. With 3 bases clipped from V and 4 bases from J, the junction kept 6 bases outside the gene matches. CDR3 size: 14 residues. Germline values: CDR1 SGHKS, CDR2 YYEKEE (reference sequence). DNA for the CDR3: TGTGCCAGCAGCTGGGGCGGGGAGGGAGAGACCCAGTACTTC. This encodes CASSWGGEGETQYF.

In the case of this clonotype: The junction departs from germline at one end; a sequencing error may be responsible. The chain joins TRBV4-3 to TRBJ2-6, with 8 bases identical to TRBD1. The germline gives CDR1 LGHNA, CDR2 YSLEER. This CDR3 is 15 amino acids long. This CDR3 reads CASSQAYRQGPTEAF. CDR3 DNA: TGCGCCAGCAGCCAAGCCTACCGACAGGGGCCCACTGAAGCTTTC.